This T cell receptor beta chain was profiled in a study of cytomegalovirus exposure and HLA in healthy donors. Broader study findings: Exclusion as indistinguishable affected some V segments, including TRBV6-2 and TRBV6-3.

This clone was detected a few times. Its antigen is unknown. Both 60 Vbeta primers and 13 Jbeta primers went into the PCR. The repertoire was sequenced with immunoSEQ multiplex PCR; TCRdb's copy has only in-frame clones and lacks some. The table has 85,000 to 130,000 clones, 70% to 80% seen once. The germline V gene has CDR1 SNHLY and CDR2 FYNNEI. Trimming removed 1 base at V and 7 bases at J, with 11 bases between. CDR3 length equals 15 residues. The specimen sequenced was PBMCs. This sequence originates from a man in his 60s in good health and CMV-seronegative. The rearrangement links TRBV2 to TRBJ1-6, with D perhaps matching TRBD1 (6 bases). The CDR3 spells CASSEDRVGNSPLHF. The CDR3 nucleotides are TGTGCCAGCAGTGAAGACAGGGTTGGGAATTCACCCCTCCACTTT.